This T cell receptor (beta chain) emerged from a study of T-cell memory formation after mild COVID-19. One entry per CDR3 protein, called by TCRdb with MiXCR from the 5' RACE reads. The sample holds approximately 260,000 distinct CDR3 sequences; about 17% are singletons and the top ten take over 20%. With regard to this clonotype: Antigen specificity is unknown.

General study results and limits: Clones contracting day 15 to 85 were balanced CD4/CD8; later expanders leaned CD4+. Clones which contracted sat mainly in CM and EM if CD4+, and in EMRA if CD8+. Certain responding clones were present in pre-infection memory, suggesting participation of cross-reactive memory.

The CDR3 totals 18 residues. Germline CDR1 is SGHRS and CDR2 is YFSETQ. J was trimmed by 9 bases and V by 4 bases; bases with no gene match: 20. The sequence derives from a man between 18 and 35 years old who had mild COVID-19 (a few samples of this study predate the infection). Cell type and time point are not known. The rearrangement uses TRBV5-1 and TRBJ2-1; 9 bases match TRBD2. The specimen sequenced was PBMCs or a T cell subset sorted from them (not recorded which). CDR3 in DNA: TGCGCCAGCAGCGAACGCCGAGCCGGGACTAGCATATTCCGTGAGCAGTTCTTC. Its protein product is CASSERRAGTSIFREQFF.